This T cell receptor beta chain derives from a study of blood T cell repertoires in COVID-19 (dated by TCRdb to 2018 to 2021). Regarding the research as a whole: Collaborator samples came from the United States, Italy and Spain and covered acute and convalescent phases of COVID-19. The samples were drawn from two sources: the first 160 participants of the ongoing ImmuneRACE study, and 1,254 subjects contributed by 6 global collaborators. The repertoires were released in a freely available public database intended as a resource for research on the immune response to SARS-CoV-2. Nearly every sample came with metadata listing a de-identified subject ID, COVID-19 status, age in years and sex. HLA class I and class II types, where available, came from metadata supplied by the sample provider rather than from assay-based typing. Subjects who had been exposed to COVID-19, were actively infected with it, or had recovered from it provided the deeply sampled blood TCRbeta repertoires that made up the dataset. The prospective study material was composed of cDNA or gDNA derived from T cells, B-cell-depleted T cells, or PBMCs.

From V the trimming removes 1 base and from J it removes 3 bases, while the gene matches leave 3 bases of the junction unaccounted for. The CDR3 measures 16 amino acids from cysteine to phenylalanine. The CDR3 DNA has 48 bases and is translated from base 1. Via the germline V gene, CDR1 is MGHRA and CDR2 YSYEKL. Collaborating institutions collected whole blood in K2EDTA tubes following their own protocols. For TCRbeta analysis, collaborator samples were shipped as frozen whole blood, as isolated PBMCs, or as DNA extracted from either sample type. What the study reported, not specific to this receptor: How much clinical and demographic metadata was included differed by source and by participant, and the metadata was provided uncurated.

TCRbeta CDR3 regions were amplified from genomic DNA using the immunoSEQ Assay, a bias-controlled multiplex PCR. In the source study's methods: The number of nucleated cells in each sample was estimated by amplification of reference gene primers within the assay. To quantify the absolute abundance of each unique TCRbeta CDR3 rearrangement, sequence reads were collapsed and filtered. For each sample, productive Simpson clonality was calculated as the square root of Simpson's diversity index over productive rearrangements. The source is immuneACCESS, and TCRdb retained only in-frame sequences with V and J called. Part of the clones is not carried over; for the studies checked, unresolved V genes explain less than half of this, and the remainder is unexplained. The V and J calls and clone size were taken over from that table, and D and trimming were inferred from the DNA. Recorded for this sample are a few hundred thousand clones; roughly 90% of them occurred a single time. 4% of the sample is taken by the ten largest.

Comments on this clone: Its antigen has not been determined. No much larger clone is present one base from it, and per-base qualities are unavailable.

Sample: peripheral blood. This receptor was obtained from a woman between 50 and 59 years old with active or convalescent COVID-19. The chain joins TRBV4-1 to TRBJ1-6; the junction holds 7 bases that match TRBD1. The CDR3 reads CASSQGTGVYNSPLHF. The sequenced DNA is TGCGCCAGCAGCCAAGGGACAGGCGTCTATAATTCACCCCTCCACTTT.